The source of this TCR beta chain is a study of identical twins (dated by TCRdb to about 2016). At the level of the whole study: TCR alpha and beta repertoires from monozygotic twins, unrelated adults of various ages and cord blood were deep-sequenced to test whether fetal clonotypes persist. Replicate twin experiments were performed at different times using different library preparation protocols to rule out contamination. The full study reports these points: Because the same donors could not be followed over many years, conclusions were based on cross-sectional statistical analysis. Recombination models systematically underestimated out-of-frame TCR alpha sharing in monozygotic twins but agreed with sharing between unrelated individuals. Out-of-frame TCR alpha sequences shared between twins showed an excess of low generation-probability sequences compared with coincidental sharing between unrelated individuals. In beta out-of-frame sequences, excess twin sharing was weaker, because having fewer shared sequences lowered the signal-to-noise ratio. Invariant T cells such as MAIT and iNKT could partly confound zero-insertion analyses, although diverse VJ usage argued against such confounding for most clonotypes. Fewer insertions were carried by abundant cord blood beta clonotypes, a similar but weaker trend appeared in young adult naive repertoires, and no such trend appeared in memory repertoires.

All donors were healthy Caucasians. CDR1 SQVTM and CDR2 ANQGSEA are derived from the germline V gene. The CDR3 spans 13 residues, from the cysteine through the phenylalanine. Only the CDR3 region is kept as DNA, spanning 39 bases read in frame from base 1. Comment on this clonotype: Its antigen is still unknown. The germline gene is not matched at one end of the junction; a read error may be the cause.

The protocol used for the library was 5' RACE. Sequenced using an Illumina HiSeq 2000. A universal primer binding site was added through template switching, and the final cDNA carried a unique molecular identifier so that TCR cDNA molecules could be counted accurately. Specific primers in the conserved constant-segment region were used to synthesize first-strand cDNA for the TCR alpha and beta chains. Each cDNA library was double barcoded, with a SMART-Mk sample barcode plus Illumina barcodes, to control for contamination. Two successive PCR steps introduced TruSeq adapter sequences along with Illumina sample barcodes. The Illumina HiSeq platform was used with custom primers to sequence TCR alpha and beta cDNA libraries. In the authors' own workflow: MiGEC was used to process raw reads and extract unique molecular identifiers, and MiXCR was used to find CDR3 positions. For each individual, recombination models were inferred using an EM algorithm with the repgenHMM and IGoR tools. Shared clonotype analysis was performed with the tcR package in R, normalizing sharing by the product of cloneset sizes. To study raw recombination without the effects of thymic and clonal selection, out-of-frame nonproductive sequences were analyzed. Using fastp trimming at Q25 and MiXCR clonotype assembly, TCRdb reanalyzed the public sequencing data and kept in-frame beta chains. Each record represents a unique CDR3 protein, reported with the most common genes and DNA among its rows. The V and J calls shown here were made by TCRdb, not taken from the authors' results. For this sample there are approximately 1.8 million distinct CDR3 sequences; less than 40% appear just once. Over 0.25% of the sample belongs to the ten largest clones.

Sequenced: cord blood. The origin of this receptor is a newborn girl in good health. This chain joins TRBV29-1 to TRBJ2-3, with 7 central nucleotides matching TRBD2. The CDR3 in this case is CCVWAGGTDTQYF. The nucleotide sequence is TGCTGCGTTTGGGCCGGGGGGACAGATACGCAGTATTTT.